The T cell receptor (beta chain) under discussion was sequenced for a study of T cell changes during pregnancy in multiple sclerosis. This clone was counted once. The table came from immunoSEQ multiplex PCR; TCRdb's copy has only in-frame clones and leaves some out. The sample consists of 14,000 to 15,000 clones, 80% to 90% of them appearing once. The CDR3 length is 13 residues. CDR1 and CDR2 from the germline V gene are GTSNPN and SVGIG (reference sequence). Trimming cost V 1 base and J 6 bases, with 12 bases left between them. V and J are TRBV30 and TRBJ1-1; unclear D gene. This TCR was sampled from a female donor with multiple sclerosis, enrolled in a pregnancy study. The sequencing here drew on CD8+ T cells from peripheral blood mononuclear cells, taken in the first trimester of pregnancy. The CDR3 here is CAWSAPGGAEAFF. CDR3 nucleotides: TGTGCCTGGAGTGCTCCCGGAGGCGCTGAAGCTTTCTTT.